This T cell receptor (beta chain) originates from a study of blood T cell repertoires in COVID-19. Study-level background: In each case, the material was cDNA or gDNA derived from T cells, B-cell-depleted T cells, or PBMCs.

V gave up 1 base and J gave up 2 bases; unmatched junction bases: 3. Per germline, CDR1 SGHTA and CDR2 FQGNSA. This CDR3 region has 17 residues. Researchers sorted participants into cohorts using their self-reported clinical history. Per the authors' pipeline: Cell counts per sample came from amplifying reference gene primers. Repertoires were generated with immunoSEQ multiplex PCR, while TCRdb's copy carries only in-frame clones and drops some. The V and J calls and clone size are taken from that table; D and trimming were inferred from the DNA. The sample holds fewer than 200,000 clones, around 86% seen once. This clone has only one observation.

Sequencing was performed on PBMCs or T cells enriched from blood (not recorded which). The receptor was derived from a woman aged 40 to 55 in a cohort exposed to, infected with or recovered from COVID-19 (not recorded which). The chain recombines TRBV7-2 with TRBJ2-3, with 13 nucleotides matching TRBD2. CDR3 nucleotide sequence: TGTGCCAGCAGCTTAGGACTAGCGGGAGGAGACACAGATACGCAGTATTTT. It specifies CASSLGLAGGDTDTQYF.